The rows below give T cell receptor beta chains drawn from one sample of a study of cytomegalovirus exposure and HLA in healthy donors. Libraries were prepared by immunoSEQ multiplex PCR; TCRdb keeps only in-frame clonotypes and omits some of them. In the table there are approximately 120,000 clones, 75% to 80% of which are singletons. The sample consisted of PBMCs. These receptors originate from a man aged 35 to 55 in good health and CMV-seronegative. Each CDR3 is given with its conserved first and last residue. D genes are given only for firm matches. A clone size is listed for some rows: how often the clone was seen (once, few, many), or a class if it is expanded.

size,D,V,J,CDR3,DNA
-,-,TRBV5-6,TRBJ1-2,CASSLMWAYGYTF,TGTGCCAGCAGCTTGATGTGGGCCTATGGCTACACCTTC
-,TRBD1,TRBV5-4,TRBJ2-2,CASSLGGTGGTGELFF,TGTGCCAGCAGCTTGGGGGGGACAGGGGGCACCGGGGAGCTGTTTTTT
-,-,TRBV9,TRBJ2-7,CASSAFGTRNYEQYF,TGTGCCAGCAGCGCTTTCGGGACAAGAAACTACGAGCAGTACTTC
-,TRBD1,TRBV4-1,TRBJ1-5,CASSQGPGTGGGQPQHF,TGCGCCAGCAGCCAAGGCCCCGGGACAGGGGGTGGTCAGCCCCAGCATTTT
once,-,TRBV28,TRBJ2-7,CASSLYPASDLPYEQYF,TGTGCCAGCAGTTTATACCCTGCTAGTGACCTACCCTACGAGCAGTACTTC
-,-,TRBV2,TRBJ1-2,CASSTGRGAGYTF,TGTGCCAGCAGTACCGGACGGGGAGCTGGCTACACCTTC
-,-,TRBV27,TRBJ2-2,CASSLTGTWELFF,TGTGCCAGCAGTTTAACCGGGACATGGGAGCTGTTTTTT
once,-,TRBV5-1,TRBJ2-3,CASSLGQDRRDTQYF,TGCGCCAGCAGCTTGGGACAGGACCGAAGGGATACGCAGTATTTT
-,TRBD1,TRBV7-6,TRBJ1-6,CASSYTQGAVGSPLHF,TGTGCCAGCAGCTACACACAGGGGGCGGTAGGGTCACCCCTCCACTTT
few,TRBD2,TRBV27,TRBJ2-7,CASGRDYSWEQYF,TGTGCCAGCGGAAGGGACTACTCCTGGGAGCAGTACTTC
-,-,TRBV29-1,TRBJ2-2,CSVSGGSDTGELFF,TGCAGCGTGAGTGGGGGGTCGGACACCGGGGAGCTGTTTTTT
-,-,TRBV14,TRBJ2-1,CASSQYLANEQFF,TGTGCCAGCAGCCAGTACTTAGCGAATGAGCAGTTCTTC
once,TRBD2,TRBV11-2,TRBJ2-1,CASSSPAGGLQYNEQFF,TGTGCCAGCAGCTCCCCGGCGGGGGGGCTCCAGTACAATGAGCAGTTCTTC
-,-,TRBV11-2,TRBJ2-3,CASSLGSVPDTQYF,TGTGCCAGCAGCTTAGGGAGCGTACCAGATACGCAGTATTTT
-,-,TRBV5-6,TRBJ1-1,CASSFAGMNTEAFF,TGTGCCAGCAGCTTCGCAGGAATGAACACTGAAGCTTTCTTT
once,-,TRBV9,TRBJ1-2,CASSVSMYYGYTF,TGTGCCAGCAGCGTATCAATGTACTATGGCTACACCTTC
few,-,TRBV2,TRBJ2-1,CGSWGPYNEQFF,TGTGGTTCCTGGGGGCCCTACAATGAGCAGTTCTTC
-,-,TRBV27,TRBJ1-1,CASSPPAVGVSEAFF,TGTGCCAGCAGCCCGCCGGCGGTAGGGGTATCTGAAGCTTTCTTT
-,TRBD1,TRBV7-9,TRBJ1-2,CASSFRTGDGYTF,TGTGCCAGCAGCTTTAGGACAGGGGATGGCTACACCTTC
-,TRBD1,TRBV5-6,TRBJ1-5,CASSSSFMDRGLQPQHF,TGTGCCAGCAGCTCGTCCTTCATGGACAGGGGGCTGCAGCCCCAGCATTTT
-,TRBD1,TRBV7-9,TRBJ2-7,CASSPDRGHEQYF,TGTGCCAGCAGCCCGGACAGGGGCCACGAGCAGTACTTC
-,-,TRBV19,TRBJ1-5,CASSIFGQGVSQHF,TGTGCCAGTAGTATTTTTGGGCAGGGCGTTTCCCAGCATTTT
-,-,TRBV9,TRBJ1-1,CASSVAGGIDTEAFF,TGTGCCAGCAGCGTAGCCGGGGGGATTGACACTGAAGCTTTCTTT
-,TRBD2,TRBV5-5,TRBJ2-7,CASTRQRGASYEQYF,TGTGCCAGCACCCGACAGCGGGGAGCATCCTACGAGCAGTACTTC
-,-,TRBV7-2,TRBJ1-2,CASSLGRTTVYGYTF,TGTGCCAGCAGCTTAGGCAGGACAACCGTCTATGGCTACACCTTC
-,TRBD2,TRBV2,TRBJ2-6,CASSEARGSGANGLTF,TGTGCCAGCAGTGAAGCGCGGGGGTCCGGGGCCAACGGCCTGACTTTC
-,-,TRBV18,TRBJ2-7,CASSPPGPYEQYF,TGTGCCAGCTCACCACCGGGCCCCTACGAGCAGTACTTC
-,-,TRBV6-1,TRBJ1-5,CATNYLGAPQHF,TGTGCCACCAATTATCTGGGGGCGCCCCAGCATTTT
-,-,TRBV7-3,TRBJ1-1,CASSLRAQSYTEAFF,TGTGCCAGCAGCTTAAGGGCACAATCCTACACTGAAGCTTTCTTT
few,-,TRBV7-2,TRBJ2-7,CASSFWQGDKSEQYF,TGTGCCAGCAGCTTTTGGCAGGGTGATAAAAGCGAGCAGTACTTC
-,-,TRBV4-1,TRBJ2-7,CASSPSPLQRQYF,TGCGCCAGCAGCCCTAGCCCCCTACAACGGCAGTACTTC
-,TRBD1,TRBV6-1,TRBJ1-2,CASSTQGANYGYTF,TGTGCCAGCAGTACACAGGGGGCTAACTATGGCTACACCTTC
-,-,TRBV18,TRBJ1-5,CASSPDPPRPQHF,TGTGCCAGCTCACCCGACCCCCCTAGGCCCCAGCATTTT
-,TRBD2,TRBV11-3,TRBJ2-1,CASSSREVDNEQFF,TGTGCCAGCAGCTCCCGGGAGGTCGACAATGAGCAGTTCTTC
-,TRBD1,TRBV6-4,TRBJ1-2,CASSDVRGRNDNYGYTF,TGTGCCAGCAGTGACGTCAGGGGGCGGAATGATAACTATGGCTACACCTTC
-,-,TRBV29-1,TRBJ1-2,CSVEDPEFGGQYGYTF,TGCAGCGTTGAAGATCCCGAATTTGGGGGCCAATATGGCTACACCTTC
-,-,TRBV30,TRBJ1-2,CAWSTGVQVFF,TGTGCCTGGAGTACAGGTGTTCAGGTTTTCTTC
few,-,TRBV29-1,TRBJ2-1,CSGPSYTSGEQFF,TGCAGCGGCCCGTCCTATACGTCGGGTGAGCAGTTCTTC
-,TRBD2,TRBV5-4,TRBJ2-3,CASSLGGGGARDTQYF,TGTGCCAGCAGCTTAGGGGGCGGGGGGGCGAGAGATACGCAGTATTTT
-,TRBD1,TRBV9,TRBJ2-7,CASSARDRADEQYF,TGTGCCAGCAGCGCCAGAGACAGGGCGGACGAGCAGTACTTC
few,-,TRBV18,TRBJ1-1,CASSPRLQINTEAFF,TGTGCCAGCTCACCACGGTTACAGATAAACACTGAAGCTTTCTTT
-,TRBD2,TRBV28,TRBJ2-1,CASSRGEGGEQFF,TGTGCCAGCAGCCGGGGGGAGGGAGGTGAGCAGTTCTTC
-,TRBD1,TRBV19,TRBJ2-7,CASRRGQGAYEQYF,TGTGCCAGTAGGAGGGGACAGGGGGCCTACGAGCAGTACTTC
once,-,TRBV27,TRBJ1-1,CASSTHRQENAEAFF,TGTGCCAGCAGCACTCATCGACAGGAAAATGCTGAAGCTTTCTTT
-,-,TRBV5-1,TRBJ2-2,CASSLPLAGFTGELFF,TGCGCCAGCAGCTTGCCGCTAGCTGGGTTCACCGGGGAGCTGTTTTTT
-,-,TRBV15,TRBJ1-3,CATSREKQGLGLRDTIYF,TGTGCCACCAGCAGAGAGAAACAGGGTTTAGGATTGCGAGACACCATATATTTT
-,-,TRBV2,TRBJ1-2,CASTDWGTNYGYTF,TGTGCCAGCACTGATTGGGGCACTAACTATGGCTACACCTTC
-,-,TRBV27,TRBJ2-7,CASSPQGDIYEQYF,TGTGCCAGCAGTCCCCAAGGGGACATCTACGAGCAGTACTTC
-,-,TRBV7-9,TRBJ1-6,CASSLVGQNSPLHF,TGTGCCAGCAGCTTAGTTGGACAGAATTCACCCCTCCACTTT
-,-,TRBV6-1,TRBJ1-1,CATQPTGLNTEAFF,TGTGCCACCCAACCGACAGGTCTGAACACTGAAGCTTTCTTT
-,-,TRBV7-8,TRBJ1-2,CASSLPGFGYTF,TGTGCCAGCAGCTTACCAGGGTTTGGCTACACCTTC
-,-,TRBV7-2,TRBJ1-4,CASSLGDWGYEKLFF,TGTGCCAGCAGCTTAGGGGATTGGGGCTATGAAAAACTGTTTTTT
-,TRBD1,TRBV7-9,TRBJ1-4,CASSTRDRYNEKLFF,TGTGCCAGCAGCACCCGGGACAGATATAATGAAAAACTGTTTTTT
few,-,TRBV5-1,TRBJ1-6,CASRSPGKNSPLHF,TGCGCCAGCAGGTCCCCAGGGAAAAATTCACCCCTCCACTTT
few,-,TRBV11-3,TRBJ1-3,CASSPGTSDTIYF,TGTGCCAGCAGCCCCGGGACTTCGGACACCATATATTTT
once,-,TRBV6-6,TRBJ1-5,CASSYRGIYSNQPQHF,TGTGCCAGCAGTTACCGGGGAATATATAGCAATCAGCCCCAGCATTTT
-,TRBD1,TRBV27,TRBJ1-1,CASSVAGTVNTEAFF,TGTGCCAGCAGTGTCGCTGGGACAGTGAACACTGAAGCTTTCTTT
-,-,TRBV7-8,TRBJ2-7,CASSRETGTEQYF,TGTGCCAGCAGCCGGGAAACAGGGACCGAGCAGTACTTC
once,-,TRBV13,TRBJ2-5,CASSPVGEDFQETQYF,TGTGCCAGCAGCCCGGTCGGGGAGGACTTCCAAGAGACCCAGTACTTC